This TCR beta chain was recorded in a study of spatial heterogeneity in lung cancer. This clonotype has ten or more counts. The CDR3 is 14 amino acids. J was trimmed by 2 bases and V by 5 bases; bases with no gene match: 6. Germline V lookup: CDR1 SGHRS, CDR2 YFSETQ. Stated time point: sample taken at primary tumor resection. In TCRdb, the 5' RACE reads were re-called with MiXCR into one record per CDR3 protein. The table records about 13,000 distinct CDR3 sequences, 3% to 4.5% of them present only once. Sample: PBMCs, taken at surgery. This chain links TRBV5-1 with TRBJ1-1; TRBD1 agrees at 7 bases. The TCR sequence derives from a male donor with early-stage non-small cell lung cancer. CDR3 in DNA: TGCGCCAGCAGTGCCGGGACAGCCAACACTGAAGCTTTCTTT. This gives the protein CASSAGTANTEAFF.